This TCR beta chain was sequenced during a study of a mutant IDH1 vaccine in newly diagnosed glioma. Study at large: Patients got their first vaccination 4-6 weeks after radiotherapy alone, or with temozolomide cycles. The sex distribution of treated patients was about 62% male and about 38% female, with a mean age of around 40 years. Study results and caveats: Across multiple MHC alleles, 80% to 95% of patients had vaccine-induced responses.

This CDR3 spans 14 amino acids. CDR1 LGHNT and CDR2 FRNRAP come from the germline V gene. The V end was cut by 6 bases, the J end by 6 bases, with 14 bases between. With respect to this clone: Its target is unknown.

Time point denoted: week 5, during vaccination. Each dose of the vaccine consisted of 300 ug of mutant IDH1 20-mer peptide, with topical imiquimod. TCRdb's table, derived via immunoSEQ multiplex PCR, lists solely in-frame clones and lacks some. The sample yields around 35,000 clones, about 79% seen once. This chain uses TRBV12-5 with TRBJ2-2; the D gene is possibly TRBD2 (5 bases). The sequenced sample was PBMCs, obtained from a glioma patient whose treatment included an IDH1 peptide vaccine. This sequence was found in a young man with glioma. The CDR3 loop is CASGSLDDSGELFF. The CDR3 DNA reads as TGTGCTAGTGGCTCACTAGACGATTCCGGGGAGCTGTTTTTT.